This TCR beta chain was sequenced for a study of CD8 T cells in ankylosing spondylitis. Study results and caveats: Disease-linked clones, CD8+, were relatively rare in peripheral blood. One TCR beta motif, made up of roughly eight highly homologous variants, appeared characteristic of ankylosing spondylitis blood. Some of the motif variants had earlier been found in reactive arthritis patients' fluid and blood. Matched synovial fluid from ankylosing spondylitis patients was reported to be enriched for disease-linked clones.

This clonotype was counted ten times or more. Its specificity is not known. This CDR3 has 13 residues. The V gene lost 5 bases and the J gene lost 2 bases, with 9 bases spanning the gap. The germline gives CDR1 SGHTA, CDR2 FQGNSA. Using quantitative 5'-RACE with molecular barcodes, the authors made TCR beta libraries. One entry per CDR3 protein results from TCRdb running MiXCR on the 5' RACE reads. Of hundreds of thousands of distinct CDR3 sequences listed, about 11% are singletons. The clonotype comes from a male donor with ankylosing spondylitis. This chain links TRBV7-2 with TRBJ2-5; D is uncertain. Sequences were obtained from blood, either unsorted or a sorted T cell fraction (not recorded which). CDR3: CASSRALQETQYF. CDR3 sequence (DNA): TGTGCCAGCAGCCGGGCTCTGCAAGAGACCCAGTACTTC.